This paragraph covers one T cell receptor beta chain sequence. This clone was detected only once. Its binding antigen is unknown. No quality values exist for individual bases; no much larger clone is one base distant. Using the deep immunoSEQ assay, multiplex PCR amplified TCR CDR3 regions from genomic DNA. Extracted genomic DNA from each cell subset was spread evenly across all wells of several immunoSEQ 96-well plates, with each plate serving as a replicate. For sorted subsets, around 200 ng genomic DNA, equal to tens of thousands of T cell genomes, was loaded into each replicate PCR. The purified libraries were quantified using a Qubit 3.0 fluorometer, sized with a Bioanalyzer 2100, and then quantified again using the KAPA Library Quantification kit. A separate single-read 150-cycle Illumina NextSeq 550 flow cell was used to sequence each immunoSEQ 96-well plate. The source study handled its data this way. The immunoSEQ output contained only junctional sequences without quality scores, so filtering could not match that applied to full-length reads. Sequences were annotated with PyIR, a Python wrapper for IgBLAST v1.9, using IMGT germline references to assign V/J genes and CDR3. Reads were removed for weak V/J assignments (E-value above 1e-6), missing CDR3, stop codons, out-of-frame junctions, or ambiguous translated residues. V3J clonotypes were defined by identical inferred V gene, J gene, and CDR3 amino acid sequence. Percentage overlap between repertoires was calculated by dividing the number of shared unique clonotypes by the size of the smaller repertoire. Richness of each repertoire was evaluated using RTK rarefaction, the Chao1 estimator, and Recon v2.1 estimates of unobserved clonotypes. Generation probabilities were computed with OLGA for all TCRbeta clonotypes obtained by the gDNA method from a handful of donors. TCRdb retrieved this table from immuneACCESS and kept in-frame rearrangements only. Not all clones are present; in checked studies, unresolved V genes account for under half, and no reason is known for the remainder. Clonal size and the V and J genes are those of that table, whereas D and trimming came from the DNA. This sample lists about 2.2 million clones; just over 90% were detected once. The ten largest clonotypes hold less than 2% of the sample.

CD8 naive samples consisted of CD45RO-negative cells that were positively selected for CCR7, yielding a CD45RA+CCR7+ population without TemRA cells. Donors were healthy HIV-negative adults with no recently reported acute infections or vaccinations. Every donor was a Caucasian adult living in Nashville, Tennessee, USA. Blood was obtained by leukapheresis, after which PBMCs were separated by Ficoll-Histopaque density gradient centrifugation and cryopreserved in liquid nitrogen vapor phase. Analytical flow cytometry was used to check the purity and quantity of each magnetically sorted T cell population. Genomic DNA was isolated from each sorted fraction and quantified by UV absorbance on a Nanodrop 2000c. These data belong to a study of shared clonotypes between healthy human individuals (dated by TCRdb to about 2020). Looking at the study overall: The cohort comprised two women and a few men aged 18 to 49 years. For each donor, three plates each were used for CD4 naive and CD4 memory, two plates were used for CD8 naive, and one plate was used for CD8 memory. To estimate repertoire size and how much clonotype sharing occurs between individuals, the study deeply sequenced the blood TCR repertoires of about five healthy adults. Libraries were prepared and TCR repertoires were sequenced by different laboratories using diverse techniques, in order to increase sequencing depth and limit assay-specific biases. Leukapheresis yielded between about 0.9 and 10 billion PBMCs per donor.

Beyond this particular receptor, the publication reports: Because the study included a small number of donors, the genetic and exposure-history diversity represented was limited. Clonotypes shared by all four sorted-subset donors showed higher generation probabilities than non-shared clonotypes. Sampling was restricted to blood, and TCR repertoires in tissue are likely to differ from TCR repertoires in blood. Based on pairwise subsampling, the degree of clonotype sharing among donors was expected to be affected by sequencing depth. Naive subsets generally had larger estimated clonotype richness than memory subsets. Rarefaction of sorted-subset datasets indicated incomplete sequencing despite the large sequencing depth. Sharing across four donors was observed for 4.5% to 6.5% of naive CD4, over 3% of naive CD8, roughly 2.4% of memory CD4, and around 0.42% of memory CD8 clonotypes.

Germline trimming amounts to 6 bases on V and 0 bases on J, with 8 as the count of junction bases outside the gene matches. Spanning cysteine to phenylalanine, the CDR3 consists of 17 amino acids. The read is trimmed to its CDR3 DNA, 51 bases read in frame from base 1. The germline V gene (reference sequence) supplies CDR1 SEHNR and CDR2 FQNEAQ. The chain is assembled from TRBV7-9 and TRBJ2-6; a stretch of 7 junction bases matches TRBD1. This receptor was obtained from a man aged 18 to 29 in good health. Some clones in this sample may be carry-over from other donors' samples. The sample was naive CD8+ T cells from PBMCs. The intended sense of this specimen's cell subset or site label: CD45RA+CCR7+. Here the CDR3 is given as CASRYRDSSSGANVLTF. The DNA sequence is as follows: TGTGCCAGCAGATACCGGGACAGTAGCTCTGGGGCCAACGTCCTGACTTTC.